The next 22 T cell receptor beta chains were all read from a single sample in a study of blood T cell repertoires in COVID-19. Libraries were prepared by immunoSEQ multiplex PCR; TCRdb keeps only in-frame clonotypes and omits some of them. The repertoire holds 78,000 or so clones, about 85% seen once, with approximately 9.1% in the top ten. The specimen was peripheral blood. These receptors were collected from a human donor in a cohort sampled during active COVID-19.

V and J are TRBV2 and TRBJ1-1, with D uncertain. V lost 5 bases, J lost 0 bases, and 10 bases lay in between. Germline-derived CDR1 and CDR2 are SNHLY and FYNNEI. CDR3 length: 14 amino acids. In DNA, the CDR3 is TGTGCCAGCAGTCGAGTGCGGGTGAACACTGAAGCTTTCTTT. Protein: CASSRVRVNTEAFF.

CDR3 in amino acids: CASSLRGDSSPLHF. CDR3 sequence (DNA): TGTGCCAGCAGCCTTCGAGGAGACAGCTCACCCCTCCACTTT. V and J are TRBV3-1 (or the pseudogene TRBV3-2) and TRBJ1-6, with D maybe TRBD1 (5 bases). V was shortened by 4 bases and J by 10 bases, with 14 bases between the two germline ends. Germline values: CDR1 LGHDT, CDR2 YNNKEL (reference sequence). The CDR3 loop spans 14 amino acids.

V is TRBV28 and J is TRBJ1-3; no clear D gene. Trimming stripped 2 bases from V and 2 bases from J, with 7 bases between. Per the germline V gene, CDR1 is MDHEN and CDR2 is SYDVKM. CDR3 length equals 14 residues. The CDR3 spells CASSLPGAGNTIYF. The CDR3 region has the DNA TGTGCCAGCAGTTTACCCGGGGCTGGAAACACCATATATTTT.

The chain joins TRBV5-4 to TRBJ2-7; 10 nucleotides agree with TRBD2. This CDR3 spans 15 amino acids. Unmatched junction bases numbered 6, after V lost 3 bases and J lost 3 bases. The germline V gene has CDR1 SGHNT and CDR2 YYREEE (reference sequence). The CDR3 region is CASSSPGTSVYEQYF. CDR3 DNA: TGTGCCAGCAGCTCACCCGGGACTAGCGTCTACGAGCAGTACTTC.

Notes on this clone: Germline and junction disagree at one end, which may indicate a read error. This chain uses TRBV28 with TRBJ1-6; 9 bases are shared with TRBD1. Germline V gene lookup returns CDR1 MDHEN and CDR2 SYDVKM. The CDR3 is 17 residues long. CDR3 sequence: CASSLSQGANYNSPLHF. The CDR3 region has the DNA TGTGCCAGCAGTTTATCACAGGGGGCAAACTATAATTCACCTCTCCACTTT. Complete variable domain (other parts from reference TRBV28 and TRBJ1-6): DVKVTQSSRYLVKRTGEKVFLECVQDMDHENMFWYRQDPGLGLRLIYFSYDVKMKEKGDIPEGYSVSREKKERFSLILESASTNQTSMYLCASSLSQGANYNSPLHFGNGTRLTVT.

This chain connects TRBV27 to TRBJ1-6; D not resolved. CDR1 is MNHEY, CDR2 SMNVEV, per germline (reference sequence). Trimming took off 2 bases at V and 4 bases at J, with 21 bases between the two ends. The CDR3 is 19 amino acids. CDR3 region: CASSLSSPHLPPYNSPLHF. The CDR3 DNA reads TGTGCCAGCAGTTTAAGCTCTCCCCATCTTCCCCCTTATAATTCACCCCTCCACTTT.

This chain joins TRBV11-1 and TRBJ2-3, with 8 bases lining up with TRBD1. Per the germline V gene, CDR1 is SGHAT and CDR2 is FQDESV (reference sequence). V shed 5 bases, J shed 0 bases, and the junction held 7 bases outside the gene matches. The length of the CDR3 is 16 residues. CDR3 sequence reads: CASSPRTGISTDTQYF. Here the CDR3 DNA reads TGTGCCAGCAGCCCCCGGACAGGGATAAGCACAGATACGCAGTATTTT.

V gene TRBV5-1 combines with J gene TRBJ2-3, with a weak D call TRBD1 (6 bases). Per the germline V gene, CDR1 is SGHRS and CDR2 is YFSETQ. CDR3 length equals 13 residues. V was pared by 3 bases and J by 2 bases, with 7 bases between. The CDR3 spells CASSWDTTDTQYF. Written as DNA, the CDR3 is TGCGCCAGCAGCTGGGACACCACAGATACGCAGTATTTT.

This clone was seen a few times. The chain links TRBV5-1 to TRBJ2-5, with TRBD2 matching 7 bases. V was clipped by 4 bases and J by 2 bases; unmatched bases: 14. CDR1 and CDR2 (germline): SGHRS, YFSETQ. The CDR3 is 17 amino acids. Here the CDR3 reads CASSLERGPRGQETQYF. The CDR3 DNA is TGCGCCAGCAGCCTTGAGCGGGGCCCCCGGGGGCAAGAGACCCAGTACTTC. The full variable domain, its missing parts supplied by reference TRBV5-1 and TRBJ2-5, is KAGVTQTPRYLIKTRGQQVTLSCSPISGHRSVSWYQQTPGQGLQFLFEYFSETQRNKGNFPGRFSGRQFSNSRSEMNVSTLELGDSALYLCASSLERGPRGQETQYFGPGTRLLVL.

The V call is TRBV19, the J call TRBJ2-7, with 8 bases matching TRBD1. This CDR3 comprises 16 residues. The germline V gene has CDR1 LNHDA and CDR2 SQIVND (reference sequence). Trimming at V came to 1 base and at J to 3 bases, leaving 8 bases not matched to a gene. CDR3 protein: CASSIGHDRGGYEQYF. The CDR3 bases are TGTGCCAGTAGTATAGGCCACGACAGGGGAGGCTACGAGCAGTACTTC.

The chain combines TRBV24-1 with TRBJ2-1; 9 bases are a match to TRBD2. CDR3 length equals 13 residues. Germline-derived CDR1 and CDR2 are KGHDR and SFDVKD. V lost 8 bases and J lost 9; bases outside the gene matches: 7. The CDR3 region has the DNA TGTGCCACCACGGGACTAGCCGGGGGTGAGCAGTTCTTC. Encoded protein: CATTGLAGGEQFF.

The rearrangement links TRBV20-1 to TRBJ2-3, with 9 bases aligning to TRBD2. J lost 5 bases, V lost 3 bases, and 6 bases had no gene match. Looked up from germline, CDR1 is DFQATT and CDR2 is SNEGSKA (reference sequence). This CDR3 has 14 amino acids. Here the CDR3 DNA reads TGCAGTGCTAGTATAGCGGGAGAGCAAGATACGCAGTATTTT. As protein: CSASIAGEQDTQYF.

This clone was seen a few times. The rearrangement joins TRBV18 to TRBJ2-7; D might be TRBD2 (7 bases). The CDR3 has 15 amino acids. V was clipped by 5 bases and J by 3 bases, with 17 bases between them. Germline V gives CDR1 KGHSH, CDR2 LQKENI. The CDR3 loop reads CASSTTGGSDYEQYF. The CDR3 nucleotides are TGTGCCAGCTCAACAACGGGGGGCAGTGACTACGAGCAGTACTTC.

The chain employs TRBV7-9 and TRBJ2-7; the match to TRBD2 covers 8 bases. The CDR3 length is 13 residues. The V gene end was trimmed by 3 bases and the J gene end by 3 bases; junction bases not matched to a gene: 1. Germline assignment: CDR1 SEHNR and CDR2 FQNEAQ (reference sequence). DNA of the CDR3: TGTGCCAGCAGCTTTCTAGCGGGCTACGAGCAGTACTTC. Translated, it gives CASSFLAGYEQYF.

The genes are TRBV11-2 and TRBJ1-2, with D unresolved. Germline V lookup: CDR1 SGHAT, CDR2 FQNNGV. The CDR3 extends over 16 amino acids. V lost 5 bases and J 4 bases, leaving 20 bases between the germline ends. DNA of the CDR3: TGTGCCAGCAGCCTAGTCGGCGGGCCCCTAGGCTATGGCTACACCTTC. Its translation: CASSLVGGPLGYGYTF. Looking up the rest from reference TRBV11-2 and TRBJ1-2 gives the full variable domain: EAGVAQSPRYKIIEKRQSVAFWCNPISGHATLYWYQQILGQGPKLLIQFQNNGVVDDSQLPKDRFSAERLKGVDSTLKIQPAKLEDSAVYLCASSLVGGPLGYGYTFGSGTRLTVV.

The rearrangement joins TRBV5-8 to TRBJ2-5; the D is unclear. Trimming removed 3 bases from V and 5 bases from J, with 14 bases in between. This CDR3 has 14 residues. Germline V lookup: CDR1 SGHTS, CDR2 YDEGEE. The CDR3 coding sequence is TGTGCCAGCAGCTCTAGACGGCCCCCTGAGACCCAGTACTTC. Translating it yields CASSSRRPPETQYF.

This chain links TRBV5-5 with TRBJ1-5; 10 nucleotides agree with TRBD1. Germline V gene lookup returns CDR1 SGHKS and CDR2 YYEKEE (reference sequence). Trimming at V came to 0 bases and at J to 3 bases, leaving 12 bases not matched to a gene. The CDR3 is 19 residues long. The CDR3 loop reads CASSLVFPGQGRFNQPQHF. The CDR3 DNA sequence: TGTGCCAGCAGCTTGGTATTCCCGGGACAGGGGAGGTTCAATCAGCCCCAGCATTTT.

By sample share, this clone is medium-sized. The rearrangement joins TRBV19 to TRBJ1-4; no clear D gene. Trimming took 11 bases from V and 7 from J, leaving 20 bases between them. CDR1 and CDR2 (germline): LNHDA, SQIVND (reference sequence). The length of the CDR3 is 14 residues. The CDR3 DNA reads as TGTGCCGCTCAGGAGGCCCTATGGGGTGAAAAACTGTTTTTT. Amino acid sequence: CAAQEALWGEKLFF.

V gene TRBV30 combines with J gene TRBJ1-1; the D gene is possibly TRBD1 (5 bases). This CDR3 is 12 amino acids long. Germline CDR1 GTSNPN, CDR2 SVGIG (reference sequence). Trimming stripped 1 base from V and 8 bases from J, with 11 bases between. CDR3 protein: CAWSGERGEAFF. DNA of the CDR3: TGTGCCTGGAGTGGGGAGCGGGGGGAAGCTTTCTTT.

The rearrangement joins TRBV27 to TRBJ2-2; 11 bases line up with TRBD2. The J segment lost 3 bases and the V segment lost 7 bases, leaving 10 bases of the junction unmatched. Germline V gives CDR1 MNHEY, CDR2 SMNVEV (reference sequence). The CDR3 is 17 amino acids. The CDR3 nucleotides are TGTGCCAGCAAGAGGCTAGCGGGGGGCCAGCACACCGGGGAGCTGTTTTTT. This codes for CASKRLAGGQHTGELFF.

The rearrangement joins TRBV3-1 (or the pseudogene TRBV3-2) to TRBJ2-1; D remains ambiguous. In germline, CDR1 is LGHDT, CDR2 YNNKEL (reference sequence). This CDR3 has 11 amino acids. Trimming pared 3 bases from V and 8 bases from J, leaving 5 bases between. CDR3 sequence reads: CASSQSDEQFF. The DNA of the CDR3 is TGTGCCAGCAGCCAGTCAGATGAGCAGTTCTTC.

The chain recombines TRBV15 with TRBJ2-2, with no clear D. This CDR3 has 17 amino acids. V dropped 1 base and J dropped 1 base, with 13 bases sitting between them. Per the germline V gene, CDR1 is LNHNV and CDR2 is YYDKDF (reference sequence). CDR3 protein: CATSRALMRQNTGELFF. The CDR3 region has the DNA TGTGCCACCAGCAGAGCCCTGATGAGGCAGAACACCGGGGAGCTGTTTTTT.